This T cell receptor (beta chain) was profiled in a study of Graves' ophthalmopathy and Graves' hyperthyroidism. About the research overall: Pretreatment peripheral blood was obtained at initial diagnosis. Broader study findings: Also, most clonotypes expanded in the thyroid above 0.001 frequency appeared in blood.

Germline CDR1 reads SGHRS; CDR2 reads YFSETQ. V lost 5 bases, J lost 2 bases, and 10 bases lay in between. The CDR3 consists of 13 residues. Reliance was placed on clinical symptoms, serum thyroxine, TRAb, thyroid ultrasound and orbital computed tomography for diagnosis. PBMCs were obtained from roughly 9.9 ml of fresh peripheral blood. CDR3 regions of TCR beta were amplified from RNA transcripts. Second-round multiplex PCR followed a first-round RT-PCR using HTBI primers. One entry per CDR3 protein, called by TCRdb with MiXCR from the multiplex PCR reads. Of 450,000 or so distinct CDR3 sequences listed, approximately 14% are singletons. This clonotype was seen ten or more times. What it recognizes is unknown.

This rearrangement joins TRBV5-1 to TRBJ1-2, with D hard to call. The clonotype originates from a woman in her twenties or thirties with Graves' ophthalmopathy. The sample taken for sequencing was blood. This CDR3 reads CASRADINYGYTF. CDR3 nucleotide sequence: TGCGCCAGCAGGGCTGACATCAACTATGGCTACACCTTC.